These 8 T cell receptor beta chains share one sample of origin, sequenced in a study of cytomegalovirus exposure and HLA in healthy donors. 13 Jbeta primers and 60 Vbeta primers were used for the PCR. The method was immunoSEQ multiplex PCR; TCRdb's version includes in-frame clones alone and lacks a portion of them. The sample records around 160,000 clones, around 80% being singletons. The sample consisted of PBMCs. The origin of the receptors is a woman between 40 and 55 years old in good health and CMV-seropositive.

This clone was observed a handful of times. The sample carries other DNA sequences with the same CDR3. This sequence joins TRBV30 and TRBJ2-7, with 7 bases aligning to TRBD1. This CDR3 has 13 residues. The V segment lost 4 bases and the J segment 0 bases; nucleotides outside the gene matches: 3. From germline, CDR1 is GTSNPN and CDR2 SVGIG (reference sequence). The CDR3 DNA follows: TGTGCCTGGACTAGGGACAGCTCCTACGAGCAGTACTTC. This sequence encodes CAWTRDSSYEQYF.

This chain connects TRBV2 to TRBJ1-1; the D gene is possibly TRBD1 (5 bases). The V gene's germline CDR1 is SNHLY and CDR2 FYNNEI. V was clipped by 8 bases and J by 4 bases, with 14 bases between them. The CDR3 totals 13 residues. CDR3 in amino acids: CASGRVAGTEAFF. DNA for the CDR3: TGTGCCAGCGGCAGGGTAGCCGGCACTGAAGCTTTCTTT.

The CDR3 is CASSRTAYNEQFF. The CDR3 DNA follows: TGTGCCAGCAGTAGGACAGCCTACAATGAGCAGTTCTTC. This sequence joins TRBV27 and TRBJ2-1; D perhaps matches TRBD1 (6 bases). The V end was cut by 5 bases, the J end by 2 bases, with 7 bases between. Looked up from germline, CDR1 is MNHEY and CDR2 is SMNVEV (reference sequence). The CDR3 is 13 amino acids.

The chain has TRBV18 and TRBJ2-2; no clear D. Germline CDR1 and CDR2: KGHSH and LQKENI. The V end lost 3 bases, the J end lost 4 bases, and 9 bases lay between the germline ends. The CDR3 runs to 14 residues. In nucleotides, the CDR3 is TGTGCCAGCTCACCGTCTCAGGCCACCGGGGAGCTGTTTTTT. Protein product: CASSPSQATGELFF.

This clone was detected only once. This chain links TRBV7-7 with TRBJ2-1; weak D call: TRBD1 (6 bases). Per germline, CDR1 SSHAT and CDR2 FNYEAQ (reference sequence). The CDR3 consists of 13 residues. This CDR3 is CASHQQGDNEQFF. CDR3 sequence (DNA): TGTGCTAGCCACCAACAGGGAGACAATGAGCAGTTCTTC.

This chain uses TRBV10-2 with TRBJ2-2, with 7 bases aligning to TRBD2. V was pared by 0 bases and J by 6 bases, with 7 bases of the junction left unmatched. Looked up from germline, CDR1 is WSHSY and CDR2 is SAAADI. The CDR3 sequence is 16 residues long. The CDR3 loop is CASSESRGVYAGELFF. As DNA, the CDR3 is TGCGCCAGCAGTGAGTCTCGGGGGGTGTACGCCGGGGAGCTGTTTTTT.

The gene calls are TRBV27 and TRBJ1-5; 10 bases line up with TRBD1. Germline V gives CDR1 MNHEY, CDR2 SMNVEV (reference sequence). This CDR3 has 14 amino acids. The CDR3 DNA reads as TGTGCGTTATGTCCCCGGGACAGGGGACAGCCCCAGCATTTT. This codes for CALCPRDRGQPQHF.

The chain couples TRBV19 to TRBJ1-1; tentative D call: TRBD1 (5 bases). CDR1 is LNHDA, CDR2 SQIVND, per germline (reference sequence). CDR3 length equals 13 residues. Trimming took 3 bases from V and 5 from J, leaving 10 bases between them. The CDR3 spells CASSMNGGTEAFF. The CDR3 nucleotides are TGTGCCAGTAGTATGAACGGGGGGACTGAAGCTTTCTTT.